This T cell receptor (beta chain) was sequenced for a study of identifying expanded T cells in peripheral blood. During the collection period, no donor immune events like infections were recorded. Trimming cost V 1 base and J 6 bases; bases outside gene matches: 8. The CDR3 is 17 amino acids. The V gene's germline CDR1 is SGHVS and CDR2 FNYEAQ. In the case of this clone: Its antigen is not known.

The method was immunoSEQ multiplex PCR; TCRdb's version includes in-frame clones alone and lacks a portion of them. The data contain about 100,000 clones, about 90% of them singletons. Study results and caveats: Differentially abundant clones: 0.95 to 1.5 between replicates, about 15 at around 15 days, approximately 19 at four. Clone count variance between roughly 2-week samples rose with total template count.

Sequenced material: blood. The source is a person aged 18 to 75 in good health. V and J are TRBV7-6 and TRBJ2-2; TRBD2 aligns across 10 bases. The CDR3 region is CASSLVTSGKGAGELFF. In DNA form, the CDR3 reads TGTGCCAGCAGCTTAGTTACTAGCGGGAAGGGAGCCGGGGAGCTGTTTTTT.